The entry below describes one T cell receptor (beta chain). The antigen is undetermined. The run depth of the assay was deep. Only in-frame clones appear in the TCRdb table, and some are missing; sequencing was by immunoSEQ multiplex PCR. In the table there are about 1 million clones, about three quarters of which are singletons. This entry belongs to a study of shared clonotypes between healthy human individuals. General observations from the study: The sharing of about 5% of naive CD4 clonotypes was seen across a handful of donors.

The V end lost 0 bases, the J end lost 0 bases, and 10 bases lay between the germline ends. Germline lookup yields CDR1 SGHRS and CDR2 YFSETQ. The CDR3 has 16 residues. The source is a man between 18 and 35 years old in good health. This chain joins TRBV5-1 and TRBJ1-5; no reliable D call. Specimen: memory CD4+ T cells sorted from blood. Subset noted: CD45RA-negative fraction. CDR3: CASSLGGVNSNQPQHF. The CDR3 region has the DNA TGCGCCAGCAGCTTGGGCGGAGTAAATAGCAATCAGCCCCAGCATTTT.